This TCR beta chain stems from a study of blood T cell repertoires in COVID-19. About the study: The United States, Italy and Spain provided the acute and convalescent COVID-19 samples. PBMCs, B-cell-depleted T cells, or T cells were the source of the cDNA or gDNA that made up the material.

In the authors' workflow: Amplified reference gene primers provided the basis for estimating nucleated cell counts. TCRdb's table, derived via immunoSEQ multiplex PCR, lists solely in-frame clones and lacks some. That table supplies the V and J calls and clone size; D and trimming were determined from the DNA. There are over 100,000 clones in the sample; roughly 79% occur only once, and about 10% lies in the top ten. CDR1 and CDR2 (germline): SGHKS, YYEKEE (reference sequence). Losses at the gene ends were 2 bases for V and 10 bases for J; bases not matched to a gene: 3. CDR3 length: 12 residues. Sequenced: peripheral blood. The rearrangement uses TRBV5-5 and TRBJ2-1, with 7 nucleotides matching TRBD1. The sequence came from a human donor in a cohort sampled during active COVID-19. The chain's CDR3 is CASSFTGEEQFF. Here the CDR3 DNA reads TGTGCCAGCAGCTTCACAGGGGAGGAGCAGTTCTTC.